This T cell receptor (beta chain) was recorded in a study of CD4+ T cells in melanoma. Study results and caveats: Diverse differentiation states were reported for melanoma neoantigen-specific CD4+ T cells. A reported correlation linked neoantigen-specific CD4+ T cells to CD8+, macrophage and B cell function.

This table comes from immunoSEQ multiplex PCR, and its TCRdb copy is limited to in-frame clones, with some not included. The sample shows some 150,000 clones, around nine tenths of them seen only once. The germline V gene encodes CDR1 LNHNV and CDR2 YYDKDF (reference sequence). V was clipped by 8 bases and J by 0 bases; unmatched bases: 1. The CDR3 covers 14 residues. Of note for this clone: Its specificity is unknown.

The J gene is TRBJ2-7, the V gene TRBV15; the match to TRBD2 covers 13 bases. The receptor was derived from a human donor with melanoma. This CDR3 reads CATRTSGGSYEQYF. The DNA of the CDR3 is TGTGCCACCCGGACTAGCGGGGGCTCCTACGAGCAGTACTTC.